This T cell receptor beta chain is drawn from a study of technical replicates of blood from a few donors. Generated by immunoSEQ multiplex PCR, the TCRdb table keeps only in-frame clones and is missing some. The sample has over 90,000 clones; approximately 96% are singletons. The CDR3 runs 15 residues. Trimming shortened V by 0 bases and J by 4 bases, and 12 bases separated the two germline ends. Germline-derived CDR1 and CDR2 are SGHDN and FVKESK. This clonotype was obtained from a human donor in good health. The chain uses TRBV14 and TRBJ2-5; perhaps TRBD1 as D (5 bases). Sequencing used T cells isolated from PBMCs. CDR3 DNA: TGTGCCAGCAGCCAAGAAACAGGCTATGGAGAGACCCAGTACTTC. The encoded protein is CASSQETGYGETQYF.